One sample yielded the 10 T cell receptor beta chains listed below, sequenced in a study of blood T cell repertoires in COVID-19. The table came from immunoSEQ multiplex PCR; TCRdb's copy has only in-frame clones and leaves some out. The sample lists 60,000 to 65,000 clones; roughly 82% were seen once. Sample: peripheral blood. The receptors were sampled from a woman aged 60 to 75 with acute or convalescent COVID-19.

This chain connects TRBV19 to TRBJ1-1; TRBD1 aligns across 7 bases. This CDR3 spans 12 amino acids. The V and J ends lost 3 bases and 9 bases, in that order; junction bases with no gene match: 4. In germline, CDR1 is LNHDA, CDR2 SQIVND (reference sequence). The CDR3 loop reads CASSIQGGKAFF. CDR3 DNA: TGTGCCAGTAGTATCCAGGGGGGAAAAGCTTTCTTT.

The V call is TRBV19, the J call TRBJ1-2; D unclear. V was pared by 11 bases and J by 7 bases, with 11 bases between. Per germline, CDR1 LNHDA and CDR2 SQIVND (reference sequence). This CDR3 comprises 10 residues. This CDR3 is CAAGMSGYTF. The CDR3 DNA reads TGTGCCGCAGGTATGAGTGGCTACACCTTC.

The V call is TRBV6-1, the J call TRBJ2-7; D gene uncertain. The CDR3 spans 16 residues. The V and J ends lost 2 bases and 2 bases respectively, with 16 bases between them. Germline V gene sequence: CDR1 MNHNS, CDR2 SASEGT. CDR3 DNA: TGTGCCAGCAGTGAAATGCATGGGCTCGGAACCTACGAGCAGTACTTC. Translated, it gives CASSEMHGLGTYEQYF.

The V call is TRBV27, the J call TRBJ1-6, with 7 nucleotides matching TRBD1. Germline-derived CDR1 and CDR2 are MNHEY and SMNVEV (reference sequence). This CDR3 is built from 15 residues. With V trimmed by 10 bases and J by 9 bases, 15 bases remained unmatched. The CDR3: CATNHAPGGGSPLHF. Here the CDR3 DNA reads TGTGCCACCAACCACGCTCCAGGGGGTGGTTCACCCCTCCACTTT.

CDR3 sequence: CASSRGGSNTGELFF. CDR3 DNA sequence: TGTGCCAGCAGCCGCGGGGGGTCGAACACCGGGGAGCTGTTTTTT. The chain employs TRBV27 and TRBJ2-2, with TRBD2 matching 8 bases. This CDR3 is 15 amino acids long. V dropped 6 bases and J dropped 0; count of bases not matched to a gene: 3. Per the germline V gene, CDR1 is MNHEY and CDR2 is SMNVEV (reference sequence).

The chain couples TRBV7-9 to TRBJ2-3, with TRBD2 matching over 10 bases. This CDR3 contains 18 residues. With V trimmed by 0 bases and J by 7 bases, 13 bases remained unmatched. Germline V gene data show CDR1 as SEHNR and CDR2 as FQNEAQ (reference sequence). CDR3 in DNA: TGTGCCAGCAGCTTAGCCCCTCGAAGCGGGGGGGCCGGAAATACGCAGTATTTT. Its protein is CASSLAPRSGGAGNTQYF.

This clone occurred a few times. V usage is TRBV11-2 and J usage is TRBJ2-7; the match to TRBD1 covers 8 bases. The CDR3 is 13 amino acids. J was trimmed by 7 bases and V by 3 bases; bases with no gene match: 5. CDR1 and CDR2 from the germline V gene are SGHAT and FQNNGV. The CDR3 bases are TGTGCCAGCAGCTTCCGGACAGGGCTGGAGCAGTACTTC. Protein: CASSFRTGLEQYF.

V is TRBV11-3 and J is TRBJ1-1; D remains ambiguous. The CDR3 runs to 14 residues. Germline V gene sequence: CDR1 SGHNT, CDR2 YENEEA. The V end was cut by 4 bases, the J end by 1 base, with 10 bases between. The CDR3 here is CASSSGYGNTEAFF. The CDR3 DNA reads TGTGCCAGCAGCTCGGGGTACGGGAACACTGAAGCTTTCTTT.

Comments on this clone: This CDR3 is also generated by other DNA sequences in the sample. The chain joins TRBV10-2 to TRBJ1-4; no definite D call. Germline CDR1 is WSHSY and CDR2 is SAAADI. This CDR3 spans 14 amino acids. The ends were cut back, 3 bases at V and 5 bases at J, with 10 bases in the middle. CDR3 coding DNA: TGCGCCAGCAGTGAACCGGGGTTAAATGAAAAACTGTTTTTT. It specifies CASSEPGLNEKLFF.

The chain uses TRBV3-1 (or the pseudogene TRBV3-2) and TRBJ1-1; 8 nucleotides agree with TRBD1. V gave up 4 bases and J gave up 11 bases; unmatched junction bases: 18. CDR3 length: 16 residues. The germline CDR1 and CDR2 sequences are LGHDT and YNNKEL (reference sequence). CDR3 in DNA: TGTGCCAGCAGCCCGAACCCGGGACAGGAGAGGAAGCGGGCTTTCTTT. Amino acid sequence: CASSPNPGQERKRAFF.